What follows are 23 T cell receptor beta chains derived from one specimen sequenced in a study of T cells in Graves' hyperthyroidism and ophthalmopathy. What was amplified from RNA transcripts were TCR beta CDR3 regions. HTBI primers drove first-round RT-PCR of the TCR CDR3. MiXCR, run by TCRdb on the multiplex PCR reads, gives a single entry per CDR3 protein. The table records 300,000 to 450,000 distinct CDR3 sequences, roughly 15% of them present only once. The sample was blood. Every receptor here comes from a woman under 40 with Graves' hyperthyroidism that later progressed to Graves' ophthalmopathy.

This clonotype was picked up many times. The V and J genes are TRBV2 and TRBJ1-2; 8 nucleotides match TRBD1. Germline lookup yields CDR1 SNHLY and CDR2 FYNNEI. The CDR3 is 13 residues long. Trimming took 6 bases from V and 4 from J; bases not matched to a gene: 4. The CDR3 region has the DNA TGTGCCAGCAGAACCGGGACAGGCTATGGCTACACCTTC. It yields the protein CASRTGTGYGYTF.

The CDR3 coding sequence is TGTGCCAGTAGTACGTTGCTACCGGGACAGGGCGGCAATCAGCCCCAGCATTTT. Amino acids: CASSTLLPGQGGNQPQHF. The chain combines TRBV19 with TRBJ1-5, with 9 bases identical to TRBD1. Looked up from germline, CDR1 is LNHDA and CDR2 is SQIVND (reference sequence). This CDR3 has 18 amino acids. J lost 2 bases, V lost 4 bases, and 12 bases had no gene match.

This clonotype was seen more than once but under ten times. The chain joins TRBV4-1 to TRBJ2-5, with 7 positions matching TRBD1. The CDR3 has 15 residues. J was trimmed by 2 bases and V by 4 bases; bases with no gene match: 7. The germline CDR1 and CDR2 sequences are MGHRA and YSYEKL. The CDR3 sequence: CASSPVPGQQETQYF. CDR3 nucleotides: TGCGCCAGCAGCCCAGTCCCGGGACAGCAAGAGACCCAGTACTTC.

This clonotype came up a few times. An end of the junction does not agree with germline; a read error may underlie this. The gene calls are TRBV20-1 and TRBJ1-1, with TRBD1 as a possible D gene (6 bases). CDR1 is DFQATT, CDR2 SNEGSKA, per germline (reference sequence). The CDR3 totals 16 residues. CDR3 sequence: CSASLDRSFLNTETFF. The CDR3 DNA sequence: TGCAGTGCTAGTTTGGACAGAAGCTTCTTGAACACTGAAACTTTCTTT.

This clonotype was recorded only once. The J gene is TRBJ1-3, the V gene TRBV10-2; D unresolved. In germline, CDR1 is WSHSY, CDR2 SAAADI. CDR3 length equals 15 residues. Trimming took off 2 bases at V and 0 bases at J, with 8 bases between the two ends. Here the CDR3 DNA reads TGCGCCAGCAGTGAGGACGGTCACTCTGGAAACACCATATATTTT. This encodes CASSEDGHSGNTIYF.

This clonotype has at least ten counts. This chain connects TRBV19 to TRBJ2-2, with D uncertain. CDR3 length equals 14 residues. The ends were cut back, 4 bases at V and 1 base at J, with 7 bases in the middle. CDR1 is LNHDA, CDR2 SQIVND, per germline (reference sequence). The CDR3 nucleotides read TGTGCCAGTAGTAACTCTCAGAACACCGGGGAGCTGTTTTTT. This translates into CASSNSQNTGELFF.

This clonotype showed up just a few times. Here the CDR3 omits its conserved ending phenylalanine or tryptophan, so a read error is the likely source. V and J are TRBV30 and TRBJ1-1; a possible D gene is TRBD1 (5 bases). Germline CDR1 is GTSNPN and CDR2 is SVGIG (reference sequence). This CDR3 is built from 14 residues. V was pared by 2 bases and J by 1 base, with 11 bases between. The CDR3 protein is CAWSPGRANTEAFS. CDR3 nucleotide sequence: TGTGCCTGGAGTCCGGGACGTGCGAACACTGAAGCTTTCTCT.

V usage is TRBV30 and J usage is TRBJ1-5; TRBD1 aligns across 8 bases. The CDR3 loop spans 15 amino acids. The germline V gene has CDR1 GTSNPN and CDR2 SVGIG (reference sequence). The CDR3 DNA reads TGTAGAGGTACACCCTCGACAGGGGCCCATCAGCCCCAGCATTTT. Translating it yields CRGTPSTGAHQPQHF.

This clonotype was detected many times. The rearrangement links TRBV27 to TRBJ1-2; D call uncertain. This CDR3 spans 13 amino acids. CDR1 is MNHEY and CDR2 is SMNVEV in the germline V gene (reference sequence). V gave up 3 bases and J gave up 5 bases, with 10 bases separating them. CDR3 residues: CASSFSGFYGYTF. The CDR3 DNA reads TGTGCCAGCAGTTTTTCGGGGTTTTATGGCTACACCTTC.

V gene TRBV11-2 combines with J gene TRBJ1-6; weak D call: TRBD1 (5 bases). Germline-derived CDR1 and CDR2 are SGHAT and FQNNGV. V gave up 5 bases and J gave up 2 bases, with 16 bases separating them. The CDR3 is 17 residues long. The CDR3 DNA reads TGTGCCAGCAGCGCAGATCGCAGGGCTGCCTATAATTCACCCCTCCACTTT. Its translation: CASSADRRAAYNSPLHF.

This clonotype has at least ten counts. The V and J genes are TRBV10-3 and TRBJ1-1; 7 bases match TRBD1. The J segment lost 3 bases and the V segment lost 5 bases, leaving 9 bases of the junction unmatched. The CDR3 runs 15 residues. Germline V gene sequence: CDR1 ENHRY, CDR2 SYGVKD. The CDR3 here is CAISRRQGSDTEAFF. As DNA, the CDR3 is TGTGCCATCAGTCGCCGACAGGGTTCGGACACTGAAGCTTTCTTT.

This clonotype came up many times. The chain couples TRBV28 to TRBJ1-1, with D possibly TRBD1 on 6 matching bases. The CDR3 runs 12 residues. Germline V gene data show CDR1 as MDHEN and CDR2 as SYDVKM. Trimming shortened V by 1 base and J by 11 bases, and 11 bases separated the two germline ends. CDR3: CASSLSQGTAFF. The CDR3 DNA reads as TGTGCCAGCAGTTTATCGCAGGGGACGGCTTTCTTT.

This clonotype has more than one count but fewer than ten. J is TRBJ1-6 and V is TRBV20-1; 8 nucleotides line up with TRBD1. From germline, CDR1 is DFQATT and CDR2 SNEGSKA (reference sequence). This CDR3 contains 16 residues. With V trimmed by 5 bases and J by 2 bases, 8 bases remained unmatched. The CDR3 coding sequence is TGCAGTGCTTACGGACAGGGTTGGGCCTATAATTCACCCCTCCACTTT. Translating gives CSAYGQGWAYNSPLHF.

The chain recombines TRBV7-9 with TRBJ2-7; no clear D. V was shortened by 8 bases and J by 3 bases, with 17 bases between the two germline ends. The CDR3 length is 14 residues. Germline CDR1 is SEHNR and CDR2 is FQNEAQ (reference sequence). The CDR3 nucleotides are TGTGCCAGCGCCGTTGACCTGGCTTTCTACGAGCAGTACTTC. This codes for CASAVDLAFYEQYF.

The sample holds a few counts of this clonotype. The genes are TRBV19 and TRBJ2-1, with 8 bases matching TRBD2. The V and J ends lost 4 bases and 4 bases, in that order; junction bases with no gene match: 12. This CDR3 has 17 amino acids. CDR1 is LNHDA and CDR2 is SQIVND in the germline V gene (reference sequence). This chain's CDR3 is CASSTLSGIREYNEQFF. Here the CDR3 DNA reads TGTGCCAGTAGTACTCTTAGCGGGATCAGAGAATACAATGAGCAGTTCTTC. The full variable domain, its missing parts supplied by reference TRBV19 and TRBJ2-1, is DGGITQSPKYLFRKEGQNVTLSCEQNLNHDAMYWYRQDPGQGLRLIYYSQIVNDFQKGDIAEGYSVSREKKESFPLTVTSAQKNPTAFYLCASSTLSGIREYNEQFFGPGTRLTVL.

This clonotype was seen at least ten times. J is TRBJ2-7 and V is TRBV2, with 7 bases lining up with TRBD1. Trimming cost V 10 bases and J 2 bases; bases outside gene matches: 5. The CDR3 spans 12 residues. CDR1 is SNHLY and CDR2 is FYNNEI in the germline V gene. CDR3 coding DNA: TGTGCCATCCGACAGGGTACCTACGAGCAGTACTTC. Amino acid sequence: CAIRQGTYEQYF.

The chain links TRBV18 to TRBJ1-5; 9 nucleotides align to TRBD1. The V segment lost 6 bases and the J segment 3 bases; nucleotides outside the gene matches: 6. The CDR3 loop spans 15 amino acids. The germline V gene has CDR1 KGHSH and CDR2 LQKENI. CDR3 in amino acids: CASSSGTGINQPQHF. CDR3 DNA: TGTGCCAGCTCCTCCGGGACAGGGATCAATCAGCCCCAGCATTTT. The full variable domain, in which reference TRBV18 and TRBJ1-5 provide the parts outside the CDR3, is NAGVMQNPRHLVRRRGQEARLRCSPMKGHSHVYWYRQLPEEGLKFMVYLQKENIIDESGMPKERFSAEFPKEGPSILRIQQVVRGDSAAYFCASSSGTGINQPQHFGDGTRLSIL.

In this sample, this clonotype turned up many times. The chain employs TRBV25-1 and TRBJ2-1; 10 nucleotides agree with TRBD1. V shed 1 base, J shed 8 bases, and the junction held 11 bases outside the gene matches. The CDR3 covers 17 residues. Germline V gives CDR1 MGHDK, CDR2 SYGVNS. The DNA for the CDR3 is TGTGCCAGCAGTGAATCGCAACCGGGACAGGGGCGTTATGAGCAGTTCTTC. This sequence encodes CASSESQPGQGRYEQFF.

This clonotype was observed at least ten times. The chain is built from TRBV28 and TRBJ1-2; D is uncertain. This CDR3 region has 15 residues. Germline V CDR1 and CDR2: MDHEN, SYDVKM. V lost 8 bases to trimming and J lost 2 bases, with 18 bases between them. The CDR3 loop reads CASHVWDHGNYGYTF. CDR3 coding DNA: TGTGCCAGCCATGTATGGGATCATGGAAACTATGGCTACACCTTC.

V is TRBV28 and J is TRBJ1-3, with D uncertain. The CDR3 loop spans 17 amino acids. V was pared by 5 bases and J by 0 bases, with 17 bases between. Per the germline V gene, CDR1 is MDHEN and CDR2 is SYDVKM. The CDR3 region has the DNA TGTGCCAGCAGTGATTATTCGGGAATAAGCTCTGGAAACACCATATATTTT. Amino acid sequence: CASSDYSGISSGNTIYF.

This clonotype was seen ten or more times. The V gene is TRBV14, the J gene TRBJ1-2; no clear D gene. Deletions cut 0 bases from V and 2 bases from J, with 10 bases between. The CDR3 runs to 15 residues. Per the germline V gene, CDR1 is SGHDN and CDR2 is FVKESK. The CDR3 nucleotides are TGTGCCAGCAGCCAAGATGCTGGGTCCAACTATGGCTACACCTTC. This gives the protein CASSQDAGSNYGYTF.

This clonotype was seen once. The chain joins TRBV20-1 to TRBJ1-6, with 9 bases fitting TRBD1. V shed 0 bases and J 9 bases; nucleotides not matched to a gene: 6. Germline V gene data show CDR1 as DFQATT and CDR2 as SNEGSKA (reference sequence). This CDR3 comprises 15 residues. The chain's CDR3 is CSARESGQGSSPLHF. Here the CDR3 DNA reads TGCAGTGCTAGAGAGTCGGGACAGGGATCTTCACCCCTCCACTTT.

This clonotype was counted between two and nine times. J is TRBJ1-1 and V is TRBV27; D possibly corresponds to TRBD1 (6 bases). The germline V gene encodes CDR1 MNHEY and CDR2 SMNVEV (reference sequence). Trimming left V 7 bases short and J 1 base short, with 13 bases between. The CDR3 is 14 residues long. The CDR3 coding sequence is TGTGCCAGCACCCCTGGAGGGGGGAACACTGAAGCTTTCTTT. It encodes CASTPGGGNTEAFF.